A selection of T cell receptor beta chains follows, all from one sample in a study of PD-1 blockade in classical Hodgkin lymphoma. Data came from immunoSEQ multiplex PCR; TCRdb stores just in-frame clones and leaves some out. The sample has roughly 47,000 clones; about three quarters are singletons. The material was peripheral blood mononuclear cells (PBMCs), obtained before the second cycle of nivolumab. The origin of the receptors is a human donor with classical Hodgkin lymphoma. The CDR3 runs from the conserved cysteine through the conserved F or W. D genes are given only for firm matches. A clone size is listed for some rows: how often the clone was seen (once, few, many), or a class if it is expanded.

v_call: TRBV19; j_call: TRBJ1-1; clone_size: -; d_call: TRBD1; cdr3_nt: TGTGCCAGTAGAAGGGACAGTGGGGGACCTGAAGCTTTCTTT; cdr3_aa: CASRRDSGGPEAFF
v_call: TRBV5-1; j_call: TRBJ2-7; clone_size: few; d_call: -; cdr3_nt: TGCGCCAGCAGCCTTACAGGGATCATGGGAGAGCAGTACTTC; cdr3_aa: CASSLTGIMGEQYF
v_call: TRBV30; j_call: TRBJ1-5; clone_size: -; d_call: TRBD1; cdr3_nt: TGTGCCTGGAGTGGGGACAGCAGCAATCAGCCCCAGCATTTT; cdr3_aa: CAWSGDSSNQPQHF
v_call: TRBV9; j_call: TRBJ2-1; clone_size: once; d_call: TRBD2; cdr3_nt: TGTGCCAGCAGCGTCGGATTGGCTAGCGGGGGTCCAGAGCAGTTCTTC; cdr3_aa: CASSVGLASGGPEQFF
v_call: TRBV7-9; j_call: TRBJ1-1; clone_size: -; d_call: -; cdr3_nt: TGTGCCAGCAGCTTCGGGGGAGGCACTGAAGCTTTCTTT; cdr3_aa: CASSFGGGTEAFF
v_call: TRBV7-2; j_call: TRBJ2-1; clone_size: -; d_call: -; cdr3_nt: TGTGCCAGCAGCTTAGAGTTAGCCCTGCGTCGGATGGGGTACAATGAGCAGTTCTTC; cdr3_aa: CASSLELALRRMGYNEQFF
v_call: TRBV4-2; j_call: TRBJ1-2; clone_size: -; d_call: -; cdr3_nt: TGTGCCAGCAGCCAAGGAGGGACATCCATTTTGGGAGGCTACACCTTC; cdr3_aa: CASSQGGTSILGGYTF
v_call: TRBV18; j_call: TRBJ1-2; clone_size: -; d_call: TRBD1; cdr3_nt: TGTGCCAGCTCACCACGGGACAGCTATGGCTACACCTTC; cdr3_aa: CASSPRDSYGYTF
v_call: TRBV7-9; j_call: TRBJ2-3; clone_size: once; d_call: -; cdr3_nt: TGTGCCAGCAGCCCCACGACCCCAGATACGCAGTATTTT; cdr3_aa: CASSPTTPDTQYF
v_call: TRBV27; j_call: TRBJ2-7; clone_size: -; d_call: TRBD2; cdr3_nt: TGTGCCAGCAGCCCGCCTGGGGGGGGTATCTACGAGCAGTACTTC; cdr3_aa: CASSPPGGGIYEQYF
v_call: TRBV5-6; j_call: TRBJ2-1; clone_size: -; d_call: -; cdr3_nt: TGTGCCAGCAGCCCCATCATCCCTTACCCGGACTCAGACAATGAGCAGTTCTTC; cdr3_aa: CASSPIIPYPDSDNEQFF
v_call: TRBV9; j_call: TRBJ2-7; clone_size: -; d_call: -; cdr3_nt: TGTGCCAGCAGCGTAGGCCCCGACGGCGGCCACGAGCAGTACTTC; cdr3_aa: CASSVGPDGGHEQYF
v_call: TRBV11-2; j_call: TRBJ1-1; clone_size: many; d_call: -; cdr3_nt: TGTGCCAGCAGCCCAGGAGCCGGGACACCGAACACTGAAGCTTTCTTT; cdr3_aa: CASSPGAGTPNTEAFF
v_call: TRBV5-6; j_call: TRBJ1-2; clone_size: -; d_call: -; cdr3_nt: TGTGCCAGCAGCTTGGCGGAGGGGCTGGACACCTTC; cdr3_aa: CASSLAEGLDTF
v_call: TRBV7-8; j_call: TRBJ1-5; clone_size: -; d_call: TRBD1; cdr3_nt: TGTGCCAGCAGCTCCGGGACAGGTCGGGGTCAGCCCCAGCATTTT; cdr3_aa: CASSSGTGRGQPQHF
v_call: TRBV5-4; j_call: TRBJ2-1; clone_size: -; d_call: -; cdr3_nt: TGTGCCAGCAGCTTGGCCCAGATCAATGAGCAGTTCTTC; cdr3_aa: CASSLAQINEQFF
v_call: TRBV7-3; j_call: TRBJ1-6; clone_size: -; d_call: -; cdr3_nt: TGTGCCAGCAGCCCTGGACGGGGATCGGGTTCACCCCTCCACTTT; cdr3_aa: CASSPGRGSGSPLHF
v_call: TRBV11-3; j_call: TRBJ2-1; clone_size: -; d_call: TRBD1; cdr3_nt: TGTGCCAGCAGCTTACAGGGGGATCCCTACAATGAGCAGTTCTTC; cdr3_aa: CASSLQGDPYNEQFF
v_call: TRBV18; j_call: TRBJ1-1; clone_size: -; d_call: -; cdr3_nt: TGTGCCAGCTCACCAGTCCAAGCTACAAACGAAGCTTTCTTT; cdr3_aa: CASSPVQATNEAFF
v_call: TRBV30; j_call: TRBJ2-7; clone_size: -; d_call: -; cdr3_nt: TGTGCCTGGGCCCCAGGGCCCTCCTACGAGCAGTACTTC; cdr3_aa: CAWAPGPSYEQYF
v_call: TRBV5-1; j_call: TRBJ2-7; clone_size: -; d_call: -; cdr3_nt: TGCGCCAGCAGCAGGCTGGTGGCAGGCGTTTCCTACGAGCAGTACTTC; cdr3_aa: CASSRLVAGVSYEQYF
v_call: TRBV6-6; j_call: TRBJ1-4; clone_size: -; d_call: -; cdr3_nt: TGTGCCAGCAGTTACGGGCGAGGGATTAATGAAAAACTGTTTTTT; cdr3_aa: CASSYGRGINEKLFF
v_call: TRBV4-2; j_call: TRBJ1-3; clone_size: -; d_call: -; cdr3_nt: TGTGCCAGCACCTCGGAGATCCCGGACTCGGACTTTGGAAACACCATATATTTT; cdr3_aa: CASTSEIPDSDFGNTIYF
v_call: TRBV27; j_call: TRBJ2-2; clone_size: -; d_call: TRBD2; cdr3_nt: TGTGCCAGCAGCTTAACCTTACCCGGACTAGCGGGGACTGCCGGGGAGCTGTTTTTT; cdr3_aa: CASSLTLPGLAGTAGELFF
v_call: TRBV6-1; j_call: TRBJ2-7; clone_size: -; d_call: TRBD2; cdr3_nt: TGTGCCATCCTTAGACTAGCGGGTGACGAGCAGTACTTC; cdr3_aa: CAILRLAGDEQYF
v_call: TRBV9; j_call: TRBJ1-1; clone_size: -; d_call: -; cdr3_nt: TGTGCCAGCAGCGTAGGGTCAGGGGCTAGTAGCACTGAAGCTTTCTTT; cdr3_aa: CASSVGSGASSTEAFF
v_call: TRBV11-1; j_call: TRBJ2-2; clone_size: -; d_call: TRBD1; cdr3_nt: TGTGCCAGCAGGCCCGGGACAGCGAACACCGGGGAGCTGTTTTTT; cdr3_aa: CASRPGTANTGELFF
v_call: TRBV7-2; j_call: TRBJ2-3; clone_size: -; d_call: -; cdr3_nt: TGTGCCAGCAGCCCCGACGTGGGAGATACGCAGTATTTT; cdr3_aa: CASSPDVGDTQYF
v_call: TRBV7-2; j_call: TRBJ1-2; clone_size: -; d_call: -; cdr3_nt: TGTGCCAGCACCCTCCAAAATGGCTACACCTTC; cdr3_aa: CASTLQNGYTF
v_call: TRBV7-2; j_call: TRBJ2-3; clone_size: -; d_call: TRBD2; cdr3_nt: TGTGCCAGCAGCCTCCAATACCGGGGGGGCCTCGAAGATACGCAGTATTTT; cdr3_aa: CASSLQYRGGLEDTQYF
v_call: TRBV5-1; j_call: TRBJ1-1; clone_size: -; d_call: -; cdr3_nt: TGCGCCAGCAGCTTGGGCAACAGGGTATCTGAAGCTTTCTTT; cdr3_aa: CASSLGNRVSEAFF
v_call: TRBV6-6; j_call: TRBJ2-2; clone_size: -; d_call: -; cdr3_nt: TGTGCCAGCAGTTACCCCGGGACATACACCGGGGAGCTGTTTTTT; cdr3_aa: CASSYPGTYTGELFF
v_call: TRBV7-8; j_call: TRBJ1-1; clone_size: few; d_call: -; cdr3_nt: TGTGCCAGCAGCTTCGGGGATCTCACTGAAGCTTTCTTT; cdr3_aa: CASSFGDLTEAFF
v_call: TRBV29-1; j_call: TRBJ1-2; clone_size: -; d_call: -; cdr3_nt: TGCAGCGTTGAAGATCGGAGGGCCCACTATAACTCTGGCTACACCTTC; cdr3_aa: CSVEDRRAHYNSGYTF
v_call: TRBV19; j_call: TRBJ2-1; clone_size: -; d_call: TRBD2; cdr3_nt: TGTGCCAGTAGTAGTGGATCTAGCGGTTACAATGAGCAGTTCTTC; cdr3_aa: CASSSGSSGYNEQFF
v_call: TRBV18; j_call: TRBJ1-2; clone_size: -; d_call: TRBD1; cdr3_nt: TGTGCCAGCTCACCGCTCGGGGGACAGGGTGCGGGCTACACCTTC; cdr3_aa: CASSPLGGQGAGYTF
v_call: TRBV4-2; j_call: TRBJ2-2; clone_size: -; d_call: -; cdr3_nt: TGTGCCAGCAGCCAACGGGGGGCGGGGGATTTCCGGGAGCTGTTTTTT; cdr3_aa: CASSQRGAGDFRELFF
v_call: TRBV11-2; j_call: TRBJ2-7; clone_size: -; d_call: -; cdr3_nt: TGTGCCAGCAGCTTAGCGGTAAGGGGCTCCTACGAGCAGTACTTC; cdr3_aa: CASSLAVRGSYEQYF
v_call: TRBV2; j_call: TRBJ2-1; clone_size: -; d_call: -; cdr3_nt: TGTGCCAGCAGTGTTTACGGGGTTACCTACAATGAGCAGTTCTTC; cdr3_aa: CASSVYGVTYNEQFF
v_call: TRBV4-2; j_call: TRBJ2-2; clone_size: -; d_call: TRBD2; cdr3_nt: TGTGCCAGCAGCCAGCGGACTAGCGGGAGGATCGCGAACACCGGGGAGCTGTTTTTT; cdr3_aa: CASSQRTSGRIANTGELFF
v_call: TRBV6-1; j_call: TRBJ2-1; clone_size: once; d_call: -; cdr3_nt: TGTGCCAGCAATAGGGTGGGCAATGAGCAGTTCTTC; cdr3_aa: CASNRVGNEQFF
v_call: TRBV5-4; j_call: TRBJ2-1; clone_size: -; d_call: TRBD1; cdr3_nt: TGTGCCAGCAGCTTGTGGGACAGGGGAAGGGATGAGCAGTTCTTC; cdr3_aa: CASSLWDRGRDEQFF
v_call: TRBV7-2; j_call: TRBJ2-3; clone_size: -; d_call: -; cdr3_nt: TGTGCCAGCAGCTTAGCGCTAAGATGGGCGGGGAACACAGATACGCAGTATTTT; cdr3_aa: CASSLALRWAGNTDTQYF
v_call: TRBV27; j_call: TRBJ2-3; clone_size: -; d_call: -; cdr3_nt: TGTGCCAGCAGTCCCCTCCAGGGTAGGGGCACAGATACGCAGTATTTT; cdr3_aa: CASSPLQGRGTDTQYF
v_call: TRBV5-6; j_call: TRBJ1-1; clone_size: -; d_call: -; cdr3_nt: TGTGCCAGCAGCTTCCGGGGGGAAGCTTTCTTT; cdr3_aa: CASSFRGEAFF
v_call: TRBV9; j_call: TRBJ1-2; clone_size: -; d_call: -; cdr3_nt: TGTGCCAGCAGCACCACGGGTAGGAGTAACTATGGCTACACCTTC; cdr3_aa: CASSTTGRSNYGYTF
v_call: TRBV19; j_call: TRBJ2-2; clone_size: -; d_call: -; cdr3_nt: TGTGCCAGTAGTATGGAGGGTGGCAGGGGGACCGGGGAGCTGTTTTTT; cdr3_aa: CASSMEGGRGTGELFF
v_call: TRBV18; j_call: TRBJ1-1; clone_size: -; d_call: TRBD1; cdr3_nt: TGTGCCAGCTCACTCGGACAGGCGACTGAAGCTTTCTTT; cdr3_aa: CASSLGQATEAFF
v_call: TRBV7-7; j_call: TRBJ2-5; clone_size: -; d_call: -; cdr3_nt: TGTGCCAGCAGTCCTAGGACAGCCATCCAAGAGACCCAGTACTTC; cdr3_aa: CASSPRTAIQETQYF
v_call: TRBV4-2; j_call: TRBJ2-7; clone_size: once; d_call: TRBD2; cdr3_nt: TGTGCCAGCAGGCTAGAAGCGGGGCACTCCTACGAGCAGTACTTC; cdr3_aa: CASRLEAGHSYEQYF
v_call: TRBV9; j_call: TRBJ1-5; clone_size: -; d_call: -; cdr3_nt: TGTGCCAGTAGGAATCAGCCCCAGCATTTT; cdr3_aa: CASRNQPQHF
v_call: TRBV21-1; j_call: TRBJ2-7; clone_size: -; d_call: -; cdr3_nt: TGTGCCAGCAGGCAAAATACAGGGGACTCCTACGAGCAGTACTTC; cdr3_aa: CASRQNTGDSYEQYF
v_call: TRBV6-1; j_call: TRBJ2-2; clone_size: once; d_call: TRBD2; cdr3_nt: TGTGCCAGCAGTGATCTCATTAGCGGGAGAGGTACCGGGGAGCTGTTTTTT; cdr3_aa: CASSDLISGRGTGELFF
v_call: TRBV7-9; j_call: TRBJ1-3; clone_size: few; d_call: -; cdr3_nt: TGTGCCAGCAGCTTACTGGGAGTCTCTGGAAACACCATATATTTT; cdr3_aa: CASSLLGVSGNTIYF
v_call: TRBV21-1; j_call: TRBJ2-1; clone_size: -; d_call: -; cdr3_nt: TGTGCCAGCCAACGTACCATTTTGGACAGGGGGAACAATGAGCAGTTCTTC; cdr3_aa: CASQRTILDRGNNEQFF
v_call: TRBV6-5; j_call: TRBJ1-2; clone_size: -; d_call: -; cdr3_nt: TGTGCCAGCAGAAGGGACCCGACGGGGCCCTGGGGCTACACCTTC; cdr3_aa: CASRRDPTGPWGYTF